These T cell receptor beta chains were read from a single sample in a study of blood T cells in healthy people across ages. One entry per CDR3 protein results from TCRdb running MiXCR on the 5' RACE reads. Of about 1,400,000 distinct CDR3 sequences listed, about 43% are singletons. Sequences were obtained from blood. The receptor set was obtained from a woman aged 18-30 years in good health. CDR3s include the opening cysteine and the closing phenylalanine or tryptophan. A D gene is named only where the DNA matches it firmly. A clone size is listed for some rows: how often the clone was seen (once, few, many), or a class if it is expanded.

clone_size	v_call	j_call	d_call	cdr3_aa	cdr3_nt
few	TRBV20-1	TRBJ2-6	NA	CSASQHGSGANVLTF	TGCAGTGCTAGTCAGCACGGCTCTGGGGCCAACGTCCTGACTTTC
NA	TRBV5-1	TRBJ2-1	TRBD2	CASSPAGTLYNEQFF	TGCGCCAGCAGCCCAGCGGGAACACTCTACAATGAGCAGTTCTTC
NA	TRBV10-3	TRBJ2-3	NA	CAISESGQVSTDTQYF	TGTGCCATCAGTGAGTCCGGGCAGGTGAGCACAGATACGCAGTATTTT
once	TRBV29-1	TRBJ1-2	NA	CGVADQGGFNYGYTF	TGCGGCGTAGCCGACCAGGGTGGGTTTAACTATGGCTACACCTTC
few	TRBV6-1	TRBJ2-7	NA	CASSPFGEASSYNEQYF	TGTGCCAGCAGCCCCTTCGGGGAGGCGAGCTCCTACAATGAGCAGTACTTC
once	TRBV6-1	TRBJ2-5	TRBD2	CASSASSGRSRETQYF	TGTGCCAGCAGTGCCTCTAGCGGGAGGTCCCGAGAGACCCAGTACTTC
NA	TRBV29-1	TRBJ2-7	NA	CSVEEASGGSAYEQYF	TGCAGCGTTGAAGAAGCCTCCGGGGGTAGCGCCTACGAGCAGTACTTC
NA	TRBV3-1	TRBJ2-5	TRBD2	CASSSPLRLAGVEKETQYF	TGTGCCAGCAGTTCCCCTCTGCGGCTAGCGGGAGTGGAGAAGGAGACCCAGTACTTC
NA	TRBV28	TRBJ1-3	NA	CAGTPGAGVGNTIYF	TGTGCCGGCACCCCCGGGGCCGGGGTGGGAAACACCATATATTTT
many	TRBV7-2	TRBJ2-1	NA	CASSLPGSSYNEQFF	TGTGCCAGCAGCTTGCCCGGAAGCTCCTACAATGAGCAGTTCTTC
NA	TRBV11-2	TRBJ2-1	TRBD2	CASSLGLAGYSETQFF	TGTGCCAGCAGCTTAGGACTAGCGGGTTACTCGGAGACCCAGTTCTTC
few	TRBV30	TRBJ2-1	NA	CAWSVYSAAEQFF	TGTGCCTGGAGTGTGTATAGCGCGGCTGAGCAGTTCTTC
few	TRBV20-1	TRBJ1-2	TRBD1	CSASLLETGDWTNYGYTF	TGCAGTGCTAGTTTGTTGGAGACAGGGGATTGGACCAACTATGGCTACACCTTC
many	TRBV12-3/TRBV12-4	TRBJ2-7	TRBD1	CASSFQQGLSDEQYF	TGTGCCAGCAGCTTCCAACAGGGGCTCTCCGACGAGCAGTACTTC
NA	TRBV29-1	TRBJ1-2	NA	CSVQDNYGYTF	TGCAGCGTACAGGATAACTATGGCTACACCTTC
NA	TRBV6-1	TRBJ1-2	NA	CASSESDWRGYTF	TGTGCCAGCAGTGAGAGTGATTGGAGAGGCTACACCTTC
NA	TRBV21-1	TRBJ2-7	NA	CASNRGGSEQYEQYF	TGTGCCAGCAACAGGGGAGGTAGCGAGCAGTACGAGCAGTACTTC
NA	TRBV10-3	TRBJ2-5	NA	CAVRDWAYQETQYF	TGTGCCGTCAGAGACTGGGCGTACCAAGAGACCCAGTACTTC
few	TRBV6-5	TRBJ1-2	NA	CASSYGRGRPNYGYTF	TGTGCCAGCAGTTATGGCAGGGGTCGCCCTAACTATGGCTACACCTTC
NA	TRBV9	TRBJ1-1	NA	CASTKGQNTEAFF	TGTGCCAGCACTAAGGGACAGAACACTGAAGCTTTCTTT
NA	TRBV6-6	TRBJ2-7	NA	CASSPREEIQYF	TGTGCCAGCAGCCCCAGGGAAGAGATTCAGTACTTC
few	TRBV27	TRBJ1-6	NA	CASSGRWSSPLHF	TGTGCCAGCAGTGGGCGTTGGAGTTCACCCCTCCACTTT
many	TRBV20-1	TRBJ2-7	NA	CSARGPYEQYF	TGCAGTGCTAGGGGGCCCTACGAGCAGTACTTC
NA	TRBV7-9	TRBJ1-1	NA	CASSFGALYTEAFF	TGTGCCAGCAGCTTCGGGGCACTCTACACTGAAGCTTTCTTT
few	TRBV20-1	TRBJ2-7	TRBD2	CSARDPLADTSEQYF	TGCAGTGCTAGAGATCCCCTAGCGGATACCTCCGAGCAGTACTTC
NA	TRBV6-5	TRBJ1-1	NA	CASTPRPIPDTEAFF	TGTGCCAGCACCCCAAGGCCCATTCCTGACACTGAAGCTTTCTTT
few	TRBV10-3	TRBJ2-7	TRBD2	CAIASGISEQYF	TGTGCCATCGCTAGCGGGATATCCGAGCAGTACTTC
NA	TRBV25-1	TRBJ1-4	NA	CASSENLLGEKLFF	TGTGCCAGCAGTGAAAATCTGTTAGGCGAAAAACTGTTTTTT
few	TRBV25-1	TRBJ2-1	NA	CASSARVGDEQFF	TGTGCCAGCAGTGCCAGGGTCGGGGATGAGCAGTTCTTC
NA	TRBV29-1	TRBJ2-1	TRBD2	CSVERAGGRNEQFF	TGCAGCGTTGAGAGAGCGGGGGGGCGGAATGAGCAGTTCTTC
NA	TRBV29-1	TRBJ2-3	NA	CSVIYRFLGTDTQYF	TGCAGCGTGATATACAGGTTTCTCGGCACAGATACGCAGTATTTT
few	TRBV12-3/TRBV12-4	TRBJ1-2	TRBD1	CASRAGQEYGYTF	TGTGCCAGCAGGGCCGGACAGGAATATGGCTACACCTTC
NA	TRBV20-1	TRBJ2-1	NA	CGTPGGPFNEQFF	TGCGGGACGCCCGGGGGCCCATTTAATGAGCAGTTCTTC
NA	TRBV7-9	TRBJ2-1	NA	CARSAADNEQFF	TGTGCCCGGTCGGCGGCTGACAATGAGCAGTTCTTC
NA	TRBV28	TRBJ1-3	NA	CASRVDSSGNTIYF	TGTGCCAGCAGGGTGGACAGCTCTGGAAACACCATATATTTT
NA	TRBV4-1	TRBJ2-3	NA	CASSQDPQGKGTDTQYF	TGCGCCAGCAGCCAAGATCCCCAGGGTAAGGGCACAGATACGCAGTATTTT
NA	TRBV6-1	TRBJ2-3	TRBD1	CASSQASRQGTSMGMQYF	TGTGCCAGCAGCCAAGCGAGCCGACAGGGAACTTCTATGGGTATGCAGTATTTT
NA	TRBV7-9	TRBJ1-6	NA	CASRRTGGEDSPLHF	TGTGCCAGCAGGAGAACGGGAGGGGAAGACTCACCCCTCCACTTT
NA	TRBV11-2	TRBJ2-7	TRBD2	CASQRLAGSSSYEQYF	TGTGCCAGCCAAAGACTAGCGGGGTCGAGCTCCTACGAGCAGTACTTC
few	TRBV20-1	TRBJ2-7	NA	CSASRGQYEQYF	TGCAGTGCTAGCCGGGGTCAGTACGAGCAGTACTTC
NA	TRBV5-1	TRBJ2-1	NA	CASSLDRVGFGNEQFF	TGCGCCAGCAGCTTGGACAGAGTGGGGTTCGGAAATGAGCAGTTCTTC
NA	TRBV9	TRBJ1-2	NA	CASSARGGSTGYTF	TGTGCCAGCAGCGCCCGGGGGGGGTCGACGGGCTACACCTTC
NA	TRBV27	TRBJ2-7	NA	CASSFGRLSSYEQYF	TGTGCCAGCAGTTTTGGTCGTTTGAGCTCCTACGAGCAGTACTTC
NA	TRBV6-5	TRBJ2-7	NA	CASRADRSFSYEQYF	TGTGCCAGCAGAGCCGACAGAAGTTTCTCCTACGAGCAGTACTTC
once	TRBV19	TRBJ2-5	NA	CASSARPGPGETQYF	TGTGCCAGTAGTGCCCGACCTGGTCCGGGGGAGACCCAGTACTTC
few	TRBV10-3	TRBJ1-1	NA	CAIRGLQGGNTEAFF	TGTGCCATCAGAGGACTACAGGGTGGCAACACTGAAGCTTTCTTT
NA	TRBV4-1	TRBJ1-2	NA	CASSQDSKAGEGYTF	TGCGCCAGCAGCCAAGATTCCAAGGCAGGGGAGGGCTACACCTTC
NA	TRBV12-3/TRBV12-4	TRBJ2-5	TRBD1	CASSWTGVQETQYF	TGTGCCAGCAGCTGGACAGGGGTCCAAGAGACCCAGTACTTC
NA	TRBV6-5	TRBJ1-2	TRBD1	CASSSLAAGTVPSNYGYTF	TGTGCCAGCAGTTCCCTTGCCGCGGGGACAGTTCCTTCTAACTATGGCTACACCTTC
NA	TRBV5-4	TRBJ2-1	NA	CASSLGGASQASYNEQFF	TGTGCCAGCAGCTTGGGGGGGGCCTCCCAAGCGTCCTACAATGAGCAGTTCTTC
NA	TRBV28	TRBJ1-2	NA	CAIRKAGGYTF	TGTGCCATCAGAAAGGCGGGCGGCTACACCTTC
NA	TRBV6-1	TRBJ2-7	NA	CASSEEGTPSYEQYF	TGTGCCAGCAGTGAAGAAGGGACTCCCTCCTACGAGCAGTACTTC
NA	TRBV2	TRBJ2-1	NA	CAGSRIVYEQFF	TGTGCCGGCAGTAGAATAGTGTATGAGCAGTTCTTC
NA	TRBV7-7	TRBJ2-1	TRBD2	CASSSSGGANEQFF	TGTGCTAGCAGCTCTAGCGGGGGGGCTAATGAGCAGTTCTTC
few	TRBV6-1	TRBJ2-1	NA	CASSGPFNEQFF	TGTGCCAGCAGTGGGCCTTTCAATGAGCAGTTCTTC
few	TRBV20-1	TRBJ2-5	TRBD2	CSATGTSETQYF	TGCAGTGCTACGGGGACTAGCGAGACCCAGTACTTC
NA	TRBV7-9	TRBJ1-2	NA	CASSSLRTVSRDGYTF	TGTGCCAGCAGTTCACTCCGGACAGTCTCAAGGGATGGCTACACCTTC
NA	TRBV18	TRBJ2-7	NA	CASSRFIDKDADYEQYF	TGTGCCAGCTCACGATTTATTGATAAGGACGCCGACTACGAGCAGTACTTC
NA	TRBV20-1	TRBJ2-7	NA	CSASTAGLVYEQYF	TGCAGTGCTTCGACCGCGGGACTCGTCTACGAGCAGTACTTC
NA	TRBV18	TRBJ1-1	NA	CASSVGERTEAFF	TGTGCCAGCTCAGTTGGTGAGAGGACTGAAGCTTTCTTT